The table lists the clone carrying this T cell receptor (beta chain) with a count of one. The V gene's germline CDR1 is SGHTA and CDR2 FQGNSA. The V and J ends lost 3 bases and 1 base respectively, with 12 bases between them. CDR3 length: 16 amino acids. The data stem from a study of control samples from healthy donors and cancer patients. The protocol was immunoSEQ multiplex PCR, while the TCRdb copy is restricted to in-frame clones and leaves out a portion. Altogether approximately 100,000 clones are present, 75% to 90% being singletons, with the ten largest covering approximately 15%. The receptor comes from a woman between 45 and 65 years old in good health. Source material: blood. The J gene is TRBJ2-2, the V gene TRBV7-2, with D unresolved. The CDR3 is CASSFMVAVNTGELFF. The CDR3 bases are TGTGCCAGCAGCTTCATGGTAGCAGTGAACACCGGGGAGCTGTTTTTT.